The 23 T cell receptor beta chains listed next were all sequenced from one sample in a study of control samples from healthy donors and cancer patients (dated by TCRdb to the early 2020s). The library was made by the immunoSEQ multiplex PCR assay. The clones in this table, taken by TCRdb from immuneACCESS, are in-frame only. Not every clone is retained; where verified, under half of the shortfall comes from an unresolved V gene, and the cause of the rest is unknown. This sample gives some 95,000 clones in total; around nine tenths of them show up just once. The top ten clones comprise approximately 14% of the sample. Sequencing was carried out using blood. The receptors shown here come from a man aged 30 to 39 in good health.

The CDR3 loop reads CASSSTATGELFF. Here the CDR3 DNA reads TGTGCCAGCAGCTCGACAGCGACCGGGGAGCTGTTTTTT. The chain combines TRBV7-9 with TRBJ2-2; D perhaps matches TRBD1 (5 bases). Germline V gives CDR1 SEHNR, CDR2 FQNEAQ (reference sequence). This CDR3 region has 13 residues. Trimming pared 4 bases from V and 5 bases from J, leaving 8 bases between.

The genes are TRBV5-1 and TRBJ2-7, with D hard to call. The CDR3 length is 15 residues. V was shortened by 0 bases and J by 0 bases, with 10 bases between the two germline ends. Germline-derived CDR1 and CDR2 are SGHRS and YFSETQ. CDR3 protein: CASSLGGSSSYEQYF. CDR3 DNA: TGCGCCAGCAGCTTGGGCGGTTCCAGCTCCTACGAGCAGTACTTC.

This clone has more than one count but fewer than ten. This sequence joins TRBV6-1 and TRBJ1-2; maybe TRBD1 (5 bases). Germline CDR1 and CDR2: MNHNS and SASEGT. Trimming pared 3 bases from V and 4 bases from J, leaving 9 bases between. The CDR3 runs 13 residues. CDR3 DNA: TGTGCCAGCAGTGAGGGGCAGGGCTATGGCTACACCTTC. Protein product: CASSEGQGYGYTF.

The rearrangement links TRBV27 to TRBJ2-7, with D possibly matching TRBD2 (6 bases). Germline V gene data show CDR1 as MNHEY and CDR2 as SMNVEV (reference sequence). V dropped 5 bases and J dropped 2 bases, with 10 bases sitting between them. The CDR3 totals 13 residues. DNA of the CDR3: TGTGCCAGCAGTACCCCGGGGGCCTACGAGCAGTACTTC. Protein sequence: CASSTPGAYEQYF.

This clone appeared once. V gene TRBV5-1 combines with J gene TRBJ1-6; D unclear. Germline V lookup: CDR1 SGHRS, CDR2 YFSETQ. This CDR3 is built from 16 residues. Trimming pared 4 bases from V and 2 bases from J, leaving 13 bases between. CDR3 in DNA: TGCGCCAGCAGCGTCGGCCGCAGCACCTATAATTCACCCCTCCACTTT. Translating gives CASSVGRSTYNSPLHF.

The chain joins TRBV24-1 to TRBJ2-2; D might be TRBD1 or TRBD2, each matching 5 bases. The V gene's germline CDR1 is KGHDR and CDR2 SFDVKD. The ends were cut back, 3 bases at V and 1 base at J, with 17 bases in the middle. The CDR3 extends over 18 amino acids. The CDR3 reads CATSDPRTGRMNTGELFF. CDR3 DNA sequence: TGTGCCACCAGTGATCCCCGGACGGGACGGATGAACACCGGGGAGCTGTTTTTT.

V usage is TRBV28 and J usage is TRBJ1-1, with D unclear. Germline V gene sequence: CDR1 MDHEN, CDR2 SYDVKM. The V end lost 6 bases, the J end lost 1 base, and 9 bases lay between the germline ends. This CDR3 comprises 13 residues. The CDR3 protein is CASRPVENTEAFF. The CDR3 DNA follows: TGTGCCAGCAGACCTGTGGAGAACACTGAAGCTTTCTTT.

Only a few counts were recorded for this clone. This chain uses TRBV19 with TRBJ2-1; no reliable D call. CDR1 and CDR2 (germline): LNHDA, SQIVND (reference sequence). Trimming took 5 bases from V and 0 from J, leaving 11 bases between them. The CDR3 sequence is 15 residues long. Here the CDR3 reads CASSDLGFSYNEQFF. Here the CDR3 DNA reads TGTGCCAGTAGTGACCTAGGATTCTCCTACAATGAGCAGTTCTTC.

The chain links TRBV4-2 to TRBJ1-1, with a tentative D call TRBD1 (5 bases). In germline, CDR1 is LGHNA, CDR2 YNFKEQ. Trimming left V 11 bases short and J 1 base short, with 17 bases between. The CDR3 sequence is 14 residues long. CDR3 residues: CAAQSGGANTEAFF. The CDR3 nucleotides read TGTGCCGCTCAATCGGGGGGAGCGAACACTGAAGCTTTCTTT.

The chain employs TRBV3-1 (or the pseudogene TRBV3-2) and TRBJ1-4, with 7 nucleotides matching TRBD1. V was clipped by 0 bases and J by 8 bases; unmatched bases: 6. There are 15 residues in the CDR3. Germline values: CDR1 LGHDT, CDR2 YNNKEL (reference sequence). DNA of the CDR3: TGTGCCAGCAGCCAAGAGGGGACAGACTGGGAAAAACTGTTTTTT. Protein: CASSQEGTDWEKLFF.

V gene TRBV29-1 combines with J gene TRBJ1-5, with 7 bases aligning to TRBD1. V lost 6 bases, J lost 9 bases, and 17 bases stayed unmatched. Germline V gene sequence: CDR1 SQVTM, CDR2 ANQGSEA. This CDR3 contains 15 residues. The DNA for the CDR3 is TGCAGCGTCGGAGGGGACAGTGGCATTGGGGGGCCCCAGCATTTT. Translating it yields CSVGGDSGIGGPQHF.

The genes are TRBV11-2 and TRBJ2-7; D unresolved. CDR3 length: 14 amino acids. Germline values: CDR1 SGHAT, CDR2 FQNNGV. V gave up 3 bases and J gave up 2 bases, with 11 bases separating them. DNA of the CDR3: TGTGCCAGCAGCTTTCAGACGGTAACCTACGAGCAGTACTTC. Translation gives CASSFQTVTYEQYF.

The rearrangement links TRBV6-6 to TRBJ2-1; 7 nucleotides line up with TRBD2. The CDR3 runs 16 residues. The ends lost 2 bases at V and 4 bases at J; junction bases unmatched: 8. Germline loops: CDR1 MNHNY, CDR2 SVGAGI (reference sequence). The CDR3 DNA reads TGTGCCAGCAGTTACGGGGGGAGCGGGATTTACAATGAGCAGTTCTTC. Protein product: CASSYGGSGIYNEQFF.

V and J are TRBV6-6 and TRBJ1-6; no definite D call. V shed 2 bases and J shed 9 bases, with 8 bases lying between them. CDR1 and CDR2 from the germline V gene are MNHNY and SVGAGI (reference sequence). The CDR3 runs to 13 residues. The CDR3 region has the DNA TGTGCCAGCAGTTACGGTCTTGCTTCACCCCTCCACTTT. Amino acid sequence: CASSYGLASPLHF.

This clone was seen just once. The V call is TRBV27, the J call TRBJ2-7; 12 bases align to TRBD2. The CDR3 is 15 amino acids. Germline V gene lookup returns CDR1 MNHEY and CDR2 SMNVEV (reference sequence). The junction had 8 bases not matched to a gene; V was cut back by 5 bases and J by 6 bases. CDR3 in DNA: TGTGCCAGCAGTGGGCAACTAGCGGGAGGTATCGAGCAGTACTTC. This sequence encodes CASSGQLAGGIEQYF.

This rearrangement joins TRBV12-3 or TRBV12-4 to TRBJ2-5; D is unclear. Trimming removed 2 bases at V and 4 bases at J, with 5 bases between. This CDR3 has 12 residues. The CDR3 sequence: CASSLYLETQYF. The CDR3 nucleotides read TGTGCCAGCAGTTTATATTTAGAGACCCAGTACTTC.

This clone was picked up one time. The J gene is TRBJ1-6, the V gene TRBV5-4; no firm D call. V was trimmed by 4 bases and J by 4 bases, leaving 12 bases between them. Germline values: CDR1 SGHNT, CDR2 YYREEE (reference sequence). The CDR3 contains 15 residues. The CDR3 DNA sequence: TGTGCCAGCAGCCCTGGACCGTATTATAATTCACCCCTCCACTTT. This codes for CASSPGPYYNSPLHF.

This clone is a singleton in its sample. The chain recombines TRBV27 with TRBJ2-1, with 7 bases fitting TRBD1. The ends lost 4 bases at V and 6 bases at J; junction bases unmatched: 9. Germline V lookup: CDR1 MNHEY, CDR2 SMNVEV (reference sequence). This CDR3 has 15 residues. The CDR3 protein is CASSSIQGWSNEQFF. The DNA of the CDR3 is TGTGCCAGCAGTTCAATACAGGGGTGGAGCAATGAGCAGTTCTTC.

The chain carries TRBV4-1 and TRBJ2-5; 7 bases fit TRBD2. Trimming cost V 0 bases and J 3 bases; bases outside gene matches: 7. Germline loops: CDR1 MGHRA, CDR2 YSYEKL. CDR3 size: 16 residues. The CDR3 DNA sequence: TGCGCCAGCAGCCAAGATAGTCCTAGCGGAAAAGAGACCCAGTACTTC. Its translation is CASSQDSPSGKETQYF.

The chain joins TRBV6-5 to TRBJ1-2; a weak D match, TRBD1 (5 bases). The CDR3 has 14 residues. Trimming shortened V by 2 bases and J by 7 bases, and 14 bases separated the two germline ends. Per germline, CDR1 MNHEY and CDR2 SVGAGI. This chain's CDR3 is CASSYQMRGSGYTF. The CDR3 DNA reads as TGTGCCAGCAGTTACCAGATGAGGGGTTCTGGCTACACCTTC.

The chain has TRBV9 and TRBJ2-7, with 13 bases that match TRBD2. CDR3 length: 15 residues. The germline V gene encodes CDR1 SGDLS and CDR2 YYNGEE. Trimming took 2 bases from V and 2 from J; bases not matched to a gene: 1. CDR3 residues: CASSVGLAGTYEQYF. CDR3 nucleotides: TGTGCCAGCAGCGTGGGACTAGCGGGGACCTACGAGCAGTACTTC. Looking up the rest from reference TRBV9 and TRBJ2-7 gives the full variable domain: DSGVTQTPKHLITATGQRVTLRCSPRSGDLSVYWYQQSLDQGLQFLIQYYNGEERAKGNILERFSAQQFPDLHSELNLSSLELGDSALYFCASSVGLAGTYEQYFGPGTRLTVT.

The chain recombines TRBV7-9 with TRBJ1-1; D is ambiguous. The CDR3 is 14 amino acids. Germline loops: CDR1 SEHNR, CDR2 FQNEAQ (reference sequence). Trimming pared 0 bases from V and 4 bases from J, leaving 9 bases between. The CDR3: CASSLASVSTEAFF. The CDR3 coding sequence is TGTGCCAGCAGCTTAGCGTCGGTGAGCACTGAAGCTTTCTTT. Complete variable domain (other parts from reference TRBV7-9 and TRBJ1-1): DTGVSQNPRHKITKRGQNVTFRCDPISEHNRLYWYRQTLGQGPEFLTYFQNEAQLEKSRLLSDRFSAERPKGSFSTLEIQRTEQGDSAMYLCASSLASVSTEAFFGQGTRLTVV.

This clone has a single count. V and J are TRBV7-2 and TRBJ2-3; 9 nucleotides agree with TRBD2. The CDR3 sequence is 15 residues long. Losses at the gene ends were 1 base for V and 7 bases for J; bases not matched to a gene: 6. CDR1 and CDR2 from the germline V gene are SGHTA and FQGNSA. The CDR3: CASSLGWTSVNTQYF. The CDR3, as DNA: TGTGCCAGCAGCTTAGGTTGGACTAGCGTGAATACGCAGTATTTT.